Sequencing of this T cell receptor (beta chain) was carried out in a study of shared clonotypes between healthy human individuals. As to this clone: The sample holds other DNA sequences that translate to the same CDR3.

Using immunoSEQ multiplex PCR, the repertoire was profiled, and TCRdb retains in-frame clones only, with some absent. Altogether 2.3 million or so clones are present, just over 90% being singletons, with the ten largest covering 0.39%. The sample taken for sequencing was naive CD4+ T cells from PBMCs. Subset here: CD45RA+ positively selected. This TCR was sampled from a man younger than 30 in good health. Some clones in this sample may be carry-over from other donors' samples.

In DNA, the CDR3 is TGCGCCAGCAGTTCTACAGGGAACACTGAAGCTTTCTTT. Amino acids: CASSSTGNTEAFF. The chain is built from TRBV5-1 and TRBJ1-1, with D perhaps matching TRBD1 (5 bases). The CDR3 is 13 amino acids. Germline V lookup: CDR1 SGHRS, CDR2 YFSETQ. V shed 5 bases and J shed 1 base, with 9 bases lying between them.